The entry below gives a single T cell receptor beta chain sequence along with its context. What it binds is unknown. These data originate in a study of identical twins. Template switching supplied a universal primer site; unique molecular identifiers were carried on the cDNA. TCRdb ran MiXCR on the 5' RACE reads and lists one entry per CDR3 protein. The sample records some 500,000 distinct CDR3 sequences, 13% to 15% being singletons. CDR1 is SGHRS and CDR2 is YFSETQ in the germline V gene. V gave up 5 bases and J gave up 4 bases, with 16 bases separating them. The CDR3 consists of 14 residues. Broader study findings: Models underestimated TCR alpha sharing (out-of-frame) in monozygotic twins.

This sample was also put to use in a study of yellow fever vaccine responses in identical twins.

The sequencing input was CD4+ T cells sorted from blood. This clonotype originated in a woman between 18 and 29 years old in good health. The J gene is TRBJ2-7, the V gene TRBV5-1; D possibly corresponds to TRBD1 (5 bases). The CDR3 spells CASRKTAGSYEQYF. Written as DNA, the CDR3 is TGCGCCAGCAGAAAAACAGCAGGGTCGTACGAGCAGTACTTC.